These 3 T cell receptor beta chains share one sample of origin, sequenced in a study of shared clonotypes between healthy human individuals. Naive CD8 populations comprised CD45RO-negative cells positively selected for CCR7, excluding terminally differentiated effector memory CD45RA+ cells. Some clones are missing from TCRdb's copy, which holds only in-frame ones; the method was immunoSEQ multiplex PCR. The data contain roughly 600,000 clones, roughly 98% of them singletons. Source material: naive CD8+ T cells sorted from blood. Receptor source: a young man in good health.

V gene TRBV27 combines with J gene TRBJ1-1; D unclear. The V and J ends lost 5 bases and 0 bases respectively, with 13 bases between them. The CDR3 runs to 15 residues. Germline V gene data show CDR1 as MNHEY and CDR2 as SMNVEV (reference sequence). CDR3 amino acids: CASSPNSILNTEAFF. DNA for the CDR3: TGTGCCAGCAGTCCCAACAGCATCTTGAACACTGAAGCTTTCTTT.

The CDR3 here is CASSPPLDISSGNTIYF. The CDR3 nucleotides are TGTGCCAGCAGCCCCCCCCTGGACATATCCTCTGGAAACACCATATATTTT. This sequence joins TRBV7-9 and TRBJ1-3, with D perhaps TRBD1 (5 bases). The CDR3 is 17 residues long. V was pared by 5 bases and J by 0 bases, with 17 bases between. Per germline, CDR1 SEHNR and CDR2 FQNEAQ (reference sequence).

This chain links TRBV6-5 with TRBJ2-1, with D perhaps matching TRBD2 (5 bases). Trimming cost V 7 bases and J 9 bases, with 22 bases left between them. The V gene's germline CDR1 is MNHEY and CDR2 SVGAGI. The CDR3 extends over 15 amino acids. The CDR3 protein is CASKDGRWQRGEQFF. In nucleotides, the CDR3 is TGTGCCAGCAAGGACGGTCGTTGGCAACGGGGTGAGCAGTTCTTC.